Listed below are T cell receptor beta chains from one sample, sequenced in a study of blood T cell repertoires in COVID-19. Assay: immunoSEQ multiplex PCR; the TCRdb copy retains only in-frame clones and omits some. The sample contains just over 95,000 clones, roughly 80% of which appear only once. Sequencing was performed on peripheral blood. Source of these receptors: an elderly man with acute or convalescent COVID-19. Both conserved end residues are part of each CDR3. D genes are given only for firm matches. Size tells how often a clone was seen (once, few, many) or the class of an expanded clone, and some rows leave it out.

j_call: TRBJ1-1
clone_size: few
d_call: TRBD1
v_call: TRBV6-6
cdr3_length: 15
cdr3_nt: TGTGCCAGCAGTTACCGGACAGGGGTGGGGACTGAAGCTTTCTTT
cdr3_aa: CASSYRTGVGTEAFF

j_call: TRBJ1-6
clone_size: few
d_call: .
v_call: TRBV15
cdr3_length: 15
cdr3_nt: TGTGCCACCAGCAGAGAGGGGCCAGGGATATCACCCCTCCACTTT
cdr3_aa: CATSREGPGISPLHF

j_call: TRBJ2-5
clone_size: .
d_call: TRBD2
v_call: TRBV7-2
cdr3_length: 16
cdr3_nt: TGTGCCAGCAGCTCCTCGGGGACGGGAGGCCCTTGGGCCCAGTACTTC
cdr3_aa: CASSSSGTGGPWAQYF

j_call: TRBJ1-4
clone_size: .
d_call: TRBD1
v_call: TRBV28
cdr3_length: 13
cdr3_nt: TGTGCCAGCGATCCAGGGGGTGAGGAGGAACTGTTTTTT
cdr3_aa: CASDPGGEEELFF

j_call: TRBJ2-6
clone_size: .
d_call: .
v_call: TRBV7-2
cdr3_length: 18
cdr3_nt: TGTGCCAGCAGCTTACGGAAGGGGGTTAGCTCTGGGGCCAACGTCCTGACTTTC
cdr3_aa: CASSLRKGVSSGANVLTF

j_call: TRBJ1-1
clone_size: few
d_call: .
v_call: TRBV6-2/TRBV6-3
cdr3_length: 14
cdr3_nt: TGTGCCAGCAGTTACGCCATGGCGAACACTGAAGCTTTCTTT
cdr3_aa: CASSYAMANTEAFF

j_call: TRBJ1-2
clone_size: .
d_call: .
v_call: TRBV6-1
cdr3_length: 14
cdr3_nt: TGTGCCAGCAGCTCGCAGGGGACTAACTATGGCTACACCTTC
cdr3_aa: CASSSQGTNYGYTF

j_call: TRBJ2-7
clone_size: .
d_call: .
v_call: TRBV19
cdr3_length: 15
cdr3_nt: TGTGCCAGTAGTATAAAAGGGGCGAGCTCCTACGAGCAGTACTTC
cdr3_aa: CASSIKGASSYEQYF

j_call: TRBJ2-5
clone_size: once
d_call: .
v_call: TRBV29-1
cdr3_length: 11
cdr3_nt: TGCAGCGTCTATTTTTGGGAGACCCAGTACTTC
cdr3_aa: CSVYFWETQYF

j_call: TRBJ2-7
clone_size: .
d_call: .
v_call: TRBV7-9
cdr3_length: 17
cdr3_nt: TGTGCCAGCAGCTTAGTCGGAAACCGGGACTCGTACTACGAGCAGTACTTC
cdr3_aa: CASSLVGNRDSYYEQYF

j_call: TRBJ1-5
clone_size: .
d_call: .
v_call: TRBV3-1/TRBV3-2
cdr3_length: 13
cdr3_nt: TGTGCCAGCAGCCAGACAGCTAATCAGCCCCAGCATTTT
cdr3_aa: CASSQTANQPQHF

j_call: TRBJ2-7
clone_size: .
d_call: .
v_call: TRBV7-2
cdr3_length: 12
cdr3_nt: TGTGCCAGCAGCCCGGGATCCTACGAGCAGTACTTC
cdr3_aa: CASSPGSYEQYF

j_call: TRBJ1-2
clone_size: .
d_call: TRBD1
v_call: TRBV7-2
cdr3_length: 16
cdr3_nt: TGTGCCAGCAGCGTAGGGACAGGGGGTATAGACTATGGCTACACCTTC
cdr3_aa: CASSVGTGGIDYGYTF

j_call: TRBJ2-7
clone_size: .
d_call: .
v_call: TRBV6-4
cdr3_length: 15
cdr3_nt: TGTGCCAGCAGCGGACATCTTTGGCCTCCCTACGAGCAGTACTTC
cdr3_aa: CASSGHLWPPYEQYF

j_call: TRBJ1-5
clone_size: .
d_call: TRBD1
v_call: TRBV29-1
cdr3_length: 11
cdr3_nt: TGCAGCGTTGGATGGGACAGGCCCCAGCATTTT
cdr3_aa: CSVGWDRPQHF

j_call: TRBJ1-4
clone_size: .
d_call: TRBD1
v_call: TRBV25-1
cdr3_length: 13
cdr3_nt: TGTGCCAGCAGCCCCTTGGACAGGGAAAAACTGTTTTTT
cdr3_aa: CASSPLDREKLFF

j_call: TRBJ2-7
clone_size: .
d_call: TRBD1
v_call: TRBV5-5
cdr3_length: 14
cdr3_nt: TGTGCCAGCAGCACCCGGGACAGGGCCTACGAGCAGTACTTC
cdr3_aa: CASSTRDRAYEQYF